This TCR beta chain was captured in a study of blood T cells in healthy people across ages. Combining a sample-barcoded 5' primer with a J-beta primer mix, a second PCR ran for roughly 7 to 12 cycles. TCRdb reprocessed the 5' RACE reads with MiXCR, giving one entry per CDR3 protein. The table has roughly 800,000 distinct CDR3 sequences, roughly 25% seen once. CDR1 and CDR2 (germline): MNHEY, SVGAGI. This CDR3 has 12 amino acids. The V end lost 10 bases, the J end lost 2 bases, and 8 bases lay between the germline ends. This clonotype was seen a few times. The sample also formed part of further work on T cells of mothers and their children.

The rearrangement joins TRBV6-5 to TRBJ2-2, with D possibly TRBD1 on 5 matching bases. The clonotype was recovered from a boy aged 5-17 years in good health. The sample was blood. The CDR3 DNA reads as TGTGCCATCAGGGTTAACACCGGGGAGCTGTTTTTT. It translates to CAIRVNTGELFF.